This record looks at one T cell receptor (beta chain) sequence and its context. What antigen it recognizes has not been identified. Nothing much larger sits one base from this clone, and base qualities are not available. This was a case-control study nested in a cohort of healthcare workers in London, UK, who had nasopharyngeal swab PCR tests and blood samples taken every week. Healthcare workers were recruited between 23 and 31 March 2020, during the week of the UK lockdown, and were followed weekly for up to about 15 weeks. The data are from a study of early T cells in non-severe SARS-CoV-2 infection (dated by TCRdb to about 2021). About the full investigation: Bulk RNA from unsorted whole blood was used for TCR sequencing, so alpha and beta chains could not be paired.

Receptor amplification or capture employed 5' RACE. Sequencing was performed on a NextSeq 500. In the TCR library protocol, unique molecular identifiers were attached to individual cDNA molecules to correct for PCR bias and sequencing error. Both TCR alpha and beta chains were sequenced, and tight co-correlation was observed between alpha and beta sequence abundances in each sample. On the study's bioinformatics: V gene, J gene and CDR3 annotation of TCR sequences was performed with Decombinator V4. Expanded TCRs were defined as changing significantly between any two time points under a Poisson model with p below 0.0001. TCR abundances were normalised to the total number of TCRs sequenced per sample and expressed as counts per million. MAIT TCRs were defined by TRAV1-2 paired with TRAJ12, TRAJ20 or TRAJ33, and iNKT TCRs by TRAV10 paired with TRAJ18. A search of VDJdb, accessed on 1 November 2021, was run for TCRs annotated to CMV, EBV and SARS-CoV-2, with TCRs annotated for multiple antigens excluded. TCRdb reprocessed the public reads (quality trimming at Q25 with fastp, clone calling with MiXCR) and kept in-frame beta chains. CDR3 protein sequences are deduplicated, and each keeps its most common genes and DNA. TCRdb, not the original authors, processed these V and J calls. The sample contains 64,000 or so distinct CDR3 sequences, 10% to 15% of them found a single time. 1.3% to 1.5% of the sample comes from the top ten.

From cysteine to phenylalanine, the CDR3 is 15 amino acids long. Just the 45-base CDR3 DNA is kept, in frame starting at base 1. The germline V gene supplies CDR1 SGDLS and CDR2 YYNGEE. Unmatched junction bases come to 4, with V trimmed by 3 bases and J by 2 bases. Findings and caveats that apply to the study as a whole: Matching against VDJdb was skewed toward anti-spike CD8 responses, likely underestimated virus-specific expansions, and missed private and CD4 specificities.

The sample consisted of whole blood, taken at baseline. This receptor was taken from an adult who was a healthcare worker with PCR-confirmed SARS-CoV-2 infection or an uninfected control (not recorded which). In this chain, TRBV9 is recombined with TRBJ2-2; TRBD1 agrees with 7 junctional bases. The DNA is TGTGCCAGCAGCGGGAACAGGGGAAACACCGGGGAGCTGTTTTTT. Its translation reads: CASSGNRGNTGELFF.